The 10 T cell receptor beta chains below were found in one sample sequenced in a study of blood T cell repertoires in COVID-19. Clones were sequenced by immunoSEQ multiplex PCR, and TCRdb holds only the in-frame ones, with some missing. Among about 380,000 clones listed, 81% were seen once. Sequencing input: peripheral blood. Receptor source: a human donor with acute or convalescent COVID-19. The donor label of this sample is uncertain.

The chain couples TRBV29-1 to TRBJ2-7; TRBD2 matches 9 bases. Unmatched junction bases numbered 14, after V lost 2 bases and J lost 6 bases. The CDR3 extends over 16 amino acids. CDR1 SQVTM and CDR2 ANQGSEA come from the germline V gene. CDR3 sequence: CSVEKSSGAVGGEQYF. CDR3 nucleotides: TGCAGCGTTGAAAAGTCTAGCGGGGCCGTCGGGGGCGAGCAGTACTTC.

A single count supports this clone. The CDR3 loop is CASSVPGQARKTSTDTQYF. The CDR3 DNA sequence: TGTGCCAGCAGTGTTCCGGGACAGGCCCGTAAGACAAGCACAGATACGCAGTATTTT. The V gene is TRBV2, the J gene TRBJ2-3; the match to TRBD1 covers 8 bases. Germline CDR1 and CDR2: SNHLY and FYNNEI. CDR3 length: 19 amino acids. The V segment lost 4 bases and the J segment 0 bases; nucleotides outside the gene matches: 15.

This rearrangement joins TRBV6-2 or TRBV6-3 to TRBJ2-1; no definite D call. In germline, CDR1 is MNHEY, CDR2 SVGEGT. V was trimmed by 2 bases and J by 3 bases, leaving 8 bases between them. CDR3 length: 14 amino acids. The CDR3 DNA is TGTGCCAGCAGTTACCTAGATATCTACAATGAGCAGTTCTTC. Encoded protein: CASSYLDIYNEQFF.

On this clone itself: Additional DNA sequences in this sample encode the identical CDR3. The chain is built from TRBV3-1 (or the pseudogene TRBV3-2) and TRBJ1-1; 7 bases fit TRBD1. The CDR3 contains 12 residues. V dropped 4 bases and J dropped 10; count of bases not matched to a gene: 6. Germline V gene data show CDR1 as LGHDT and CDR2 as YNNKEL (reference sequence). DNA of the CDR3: TGTGCCAGCAGCCTCGACAGGGTGGTAGCTTTCTTT. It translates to CASSLDRVVAFF.

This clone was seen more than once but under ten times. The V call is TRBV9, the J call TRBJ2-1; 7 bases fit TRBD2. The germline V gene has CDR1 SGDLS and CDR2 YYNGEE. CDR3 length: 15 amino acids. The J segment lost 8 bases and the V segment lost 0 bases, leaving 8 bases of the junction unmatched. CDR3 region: CASSVAAGVRYEQFF. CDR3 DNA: TGTGCCAGCAGCGTAGCGGCGGGAGTTAGGTATGAGCAGTTCTTC.

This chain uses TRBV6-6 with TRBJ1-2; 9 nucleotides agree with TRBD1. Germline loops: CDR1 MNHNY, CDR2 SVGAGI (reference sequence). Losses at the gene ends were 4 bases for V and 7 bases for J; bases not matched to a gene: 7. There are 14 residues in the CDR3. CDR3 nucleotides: TGTGCCAGCAGTTCCGGGACAGGGATTTTTGGCTACACCTTC. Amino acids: CASSSGTGIFGYTF.

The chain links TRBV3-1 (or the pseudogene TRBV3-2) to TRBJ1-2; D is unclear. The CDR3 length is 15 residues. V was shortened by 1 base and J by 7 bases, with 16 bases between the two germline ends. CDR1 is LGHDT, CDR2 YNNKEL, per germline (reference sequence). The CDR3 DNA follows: TGTGCCAGCAGCCAAGGGCCGGGGTTGTCGGGTGGCTACACCTTC. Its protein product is CASSQGPGLSGGYTF.

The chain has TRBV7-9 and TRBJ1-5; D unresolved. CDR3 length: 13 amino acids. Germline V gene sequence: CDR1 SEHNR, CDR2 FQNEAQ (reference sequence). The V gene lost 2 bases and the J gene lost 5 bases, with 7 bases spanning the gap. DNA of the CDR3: TGTGCCAGCAGCTTACAGCGAGATCAGCCCCAGCATTTT. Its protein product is CASSLQRDQPQHF. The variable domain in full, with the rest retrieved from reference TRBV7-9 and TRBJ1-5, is DTGVSQNPRHKITKRGQNVTFRCDPISEHNRLYWYRQTLGQGPEFLTYFQNEAQLEKSRLLSDRFSAERPKGSFSTLEIQRTEQGDSAMYLCASSLQRDQPQHFGDGTRLSIL.

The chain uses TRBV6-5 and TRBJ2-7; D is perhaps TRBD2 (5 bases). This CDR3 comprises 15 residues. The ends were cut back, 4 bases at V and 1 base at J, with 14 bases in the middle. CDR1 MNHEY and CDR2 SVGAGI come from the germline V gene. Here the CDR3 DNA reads TGTGCCAGCAGTTTATCACCGGGATCTTCCTACGAGCAGTACTTC. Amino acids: CASSLSPGSSYEQYF.

The CDR3 sequence: CASSGTFGGYTF. CDR3 in DNA: TGTGCCAGTAGTGGGACATTCGGAGGCTACACCTTC. The chain recombines TRBV19 with TRBJ1-2; D is perhaps TRBD1 (6 bases). V lost 5 bases to trimming and J lost 8 bases, with 12 bases between them. CDR1 LNHDA and CDR2 SQIVND come from the germline V gene (reference sequence). The CDR3 is 12 residues long.